This note documents a single TCR beta chain sequence. These data come from a study of blood T cell repertoires in COVID-19. Overall study: COVID-19 samples from acute and convalescent phases originated in the United States, Italy and Spain. T cells, B-cell-depleted T cells, or PBMCs supplied cDNA or gDNA.

In the original analysis: Amplified reference gene primers provided the basis for estimating nucleated cell counts. The protocol was immunoSEQ multiplex PCR, while the TCRdb copy is restricted to in-frame clones and leaves out a portion. V and J calls plus clone size are reproduced from that table; the DNA served to infer D and trimming. The data show 120,000 to 150,000 clones, about 85% seen once. J lost 4 bases, V lost 6 bases, and 4 bases had no gene match. CDR1 is MNHEY, CDR2 SMNVEV, per germline (reference sequence). The CDR3 totals 15 residues. The sample comprised peripheral blood. The J gene is TRBJ2-2, the V gene TRBV27; TRBD1 agrees at 11 bases. This TCR derives from a woman in her forties with active or convalescent COVID-19. As DNA, the CDR3 is TGTGCCAGCAGGCGGGACAGGGGGTCCACCGGGGAGCTGTTTTTT. It specifies CASRRDRGSTGELFF.